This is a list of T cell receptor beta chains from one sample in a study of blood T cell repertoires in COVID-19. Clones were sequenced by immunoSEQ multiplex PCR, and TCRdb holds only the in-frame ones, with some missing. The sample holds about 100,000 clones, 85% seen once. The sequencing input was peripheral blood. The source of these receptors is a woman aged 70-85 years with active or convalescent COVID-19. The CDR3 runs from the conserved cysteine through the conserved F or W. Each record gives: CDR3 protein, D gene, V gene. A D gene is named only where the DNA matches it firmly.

cdr3_aa: CASLPPGRNGYTF
d_call: -
v_call: TRBV28

cdr3_aa: CASSVEGGTEAFF
d_call: -
v_call: TRBV9

cdr3_aa: CAWSSAGGMNTEAFF
d_call: -
v_call: TRBV30

cdr3_aa: CASSLHPQGLTTNEKLFF
d_call: -
v_call: TRBV5-5

cdr3_aa: CASNPTPSNYGYTF
d_call: -
v_call: TRBV2

cdr3_aa: CASSGTGNTHEQFF
d_call: TRBD1
v_call: TRBV5-5

cdr3_aa: CASRRGGSGANVLTF
d_call: TRBD2
v_call: TRBV28

cdr3_aa: CAWSGSKGNQPQHF
d_call: -
v_call: TRBV30

cdr3_aa: CASSLRGGNTGELFF
d_call: -
v_call: TRBV5-6

cdr3_aa: CASSLAGAGAKNIQYF
d_call: -
v_call: TRBV28

cdr3_aa: CASSIVGTSGVSTGELFF
d_call: TRBD2
v_call: TRBV19

cdr3_aa: CASSPTLSGNTIYF
d_call: -
v_call: TRBV28

cdr3_aa: CASSFGQGGDTQYF
d_call: TRBD1
v_call: TRBV5-1

cdr3_aa: CATSRGSSGYEQYF
d_call: -
v_call: TRBV28

cdr3_aa: CASSLGGARQPQHF
d_call: -
v_call: TRBV6-1

cdr3_aa: CASRELVRQETQYF
d_call: -
v_call: TRBV2

cdr3_aa: CAIRSSGGQETQYF
d_call: TRBD2
v_call: TRBV10-3

cdr3_aa: CASSLRGRGFDYGYTF
d_call: -
v_call: TRBV5-1

cdr3_aa: CASSLGGTAYGYTF
d_call: TRBD1
v_call: TRBV7-2

cdr3_aa: CASSLAAISGEQYF
d_call: TRBD2
v_call: TRBV7-9

cdr3_aa: CASSKVTGGGPPLHF
d_call: TRBD1
v_call: TRBV28

cdr3_aa: CASSQDPVQREGQYF
d_call: -
v_call: TRBV4-3

cdr3_aa: CSVSGTGNPDTQYF
d_call: TRBD1
v_call: TRBV29-1

cdr3_aa: CASSPRGQFLYEQYF
d_call: -
v_call: TRBV5-1

cdr3_aa: CASRQLRNLWNYGYTF
d_call: -
v_call: TRBV28

cdr3_aa: CASSLGGQNRETQYF
d_call: TRBD1
v_call: TRBV5-1

cdr3_aa: CASRQEQGASTEAFF
d_call: TRBD1
v_call: TRBV2

cdr3_aa: CASSQTTTDTQYF
d_call: -
v_call: TRBV23-1

cdr3_aa: CASSYHPGRLKNNEQFF
d_call: -
v_call: TRBV6-2/TRBV6-3

cdr3_aa: CASSSGVSGNTIYF
d_call: -
v_call: TRBV6-5

cdr3_aa: CASSQDNRVVVGYTF
d_call: -
v_call: TRBV4-3

cdr3_aa: CASSTGTTNEKLFF
d_call: -
v_call: TRBV6-5

cdr3_aa: CASSLARGGRTEAFF
d_call: -
v_call: TRBV5-1

cdr3_aa: CASSRQGERGTDTQYF
d_call: TRBD1
v_call: TRBV6-2/TRBV6-3

cdr3_aa: CASSQDVTGLGKLFF
d_call: TRBD1
v_call: TRBV4-3

cdr3_aa: CASSFFGETQYF
d_call: -
v_call: TRBV7-2